Listed below are T cell receptor beta chains from one sample, sequenced in a study of T cells in Graves' hyperthyroidism and ophthalmopathy. TCRdb re-called the multiplex PCR reads through MiXCR, storing one row per CDR3 protein. The top ten hold approximately 12% of the sample, which has 700,000 or so distinct CDR3 sequences, roughly 15% seen once. The source material was blood. These receptors came from a woman aged 45-65 years with Graves' ophthalmopathy. The CDR3 runs from the conserved cysteine through the conserved F or W. The D gene is left open where the match is weak. Size tells how often a clone was seen (once, few, many) or the class of an expanded clone, and some rows leave it out.

D gene	J gene	clone size	V gene	CDR3 protein	CDR3 DNA
TRBD2	TRBJ2-1	.	TRBV29-1	CSVAVGGRAVNEQFF	TGCAGCGTTGCGGTGGGCGGGAGAGCGGTGAATGAGCAGTTCTTC
TRBD2	TRBJ2-2	.	TRBV19	CASSIRFLAGGSNTGELSF	TGTGCCAGTAGTATTCGTTTTCTAGCGGGAGGGTCGAACACCGGGGAGCTGTCTTTT
TRBD2	TRBJ2-7	few	TRBV27	CASSLREGDEQYF	TGTGCCAGCAGTTTGCGGGAGGGGGACGAGCAGTACTTC
.	TRBJ1-2	once	TRBV4-3	CASSQEGGQYGYTF	TGCGCCAGCAGCCAAGAAGGAGGGCAATATGGCTACACCTTC
.	TRBJ1-5	many	TRBV6-2/TRBV6-3	CASTTGPGGNQPQHF	TGTGCCAGCACCACGGGGCCGGGGGGCAATCAGCCCCAGCATTTT
.	TRBJ2-5	many	TRBV5-1	CASSVSETQYF	TGCGCCAGCAGCGTCTCGGAGACCCAGTACTTC
.	TRBJ1-1	.	TRBV27	CASSLSIQDTMNTEAFF	TGTGCCAGCAGTTTGTCGATTCAGGATACCATGAACACTGAAGCTTTCTTT
.	TRBJ1-1	.	TRBV12-3/TRBV12-4	CASSLNNPGAEAFF	TGTGCCAGCAGTTTGAATAACCCAGGCGCTGAAGCTTTCTTT
.	TRBJ2-2	many	TRBV30	CAWSQRSGELFF	TGTGCCTGGAGTCAACGGTCCGGGGAGCTGTTTTTT
.	TRBJ2-7	many	TRBV5-1	CASSPGAGAGSYEQYF	TGCGCCAGCAGCCCCGGGGCGGGGGCAGGCTCCTACGAGCAGTACTTC
.	TRBJ2-2	many	TRBV2	CASRGFGTGELFF	TGTGCCAGCAGGGGATTCGGCACCGGGGAGCTGTTTTTT
.	TRBJ1-2	many	TRBV7-8	CASSFGSSYGYTF	TGTGCCAGCAGCTTTGGTTCGTCTTATGGCTACACCTTC
.	TRBJ2-1	many	TRBV7-3	CASSSVGRGSYNEQFF	TGTGCCAGCAGCTCGGTAGGGAGGGGGTCCTACAATGAGCAGTTCTTC
.	TRBJ2-1	many	TRBV11-2	CASSYTLDKLNEQFF	TGTGCCAGCAGCTACACATTAGACAAGCTCAATGAGCAGTTCTTC
TRBD1	TRBJ1-6	many	TRBV28	CASSYRGNSPLHF	TGTGCCAGCAGTTACAGGGGGAATTCACCCCTCCACTTT
TRBD2	TRBJ2-1	many	TRBV20-1	CSALSTSGDIYNEQFF	TGCAGTGCTTTATCGACTAGCGGGGACATCTACAATGAGCAGTTCTTC